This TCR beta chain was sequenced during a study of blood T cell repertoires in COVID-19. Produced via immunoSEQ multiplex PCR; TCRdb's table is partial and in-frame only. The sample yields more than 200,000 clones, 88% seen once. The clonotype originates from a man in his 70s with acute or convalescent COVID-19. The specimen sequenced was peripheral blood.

CDR3 protein: CASSEQVLPYNEQFF. In DNA form, the CDR3 reads TGTGCCAGCAGCGAACAGGTGTTACCCTACAATGAGCAGTTCTTC. The chain recombines TRBV9 with TRBJ2-1; weak D call: TRBD1 (5 bases). Trimming removed 3 bases at V and 2 bases at J, with 12 bases between. CDR3 size: 15 residues. Germline V lookup: CDR1 SGDLS, CDR2 YYNGEE. Variable domain in full (rest from reference TRBV9 and TRBJ2-1): DSGVTQTPKHLITATGQRVTLRCSPRSGDLSVYWYQQSLDQGLQFLIQYYNGEERAKGNILERFSAQQFPDLHSELNLSSLELGDSALYFCASSEQVLPYNEQFFGPGTRLTVL.